The entry that follows covers one T cell receptor (beta chain) sequence. V gave up 2 bases and J gave up 7 bases; unmatched junction bases: 4. The CDR3 runs 14 residues. Per the germline V gene, CDR1 is SGHDN and CDR2 is FVKESK. Authors' methods: Using reference gene primer amplification, nucleated cell counts were estimated. Clones were read by immunoSEQ multiplex PCR, and TCRdb kept only the in-frame ones, dropping some. V and J calls and clone size are given by that table; D and trimming were obtained from the DNA. The repertoire holds roughly 350,000 clones, with about 89% as singletons. The sample is drawn from a study of blood T cell repertoires in COVID-19. Seattle patients were enrolled during active infection and followed longitudinally.

The sequenced sample was peripheral blood. This TCR came from a woman in her 30s with COVID-19, enrolled during active disease. The chain employs TRBV14 and TRBJ2-2; 7 bases align to TRBD2. The CDR3 is CASSQLAVLGELFF. The CDR3 DNA reads TGTGCCAGCAGCCAACTAGCGGTCCTCGGGGAGCTGTTTTTT. The full variable domain, completed using reference TRBV14 and TRBJ2-2, is EAGVTQFPSHSVIEKGQTVTLRCDPISGHDNLYWYRRVMGKEIKFLLHFVKESKQDESGMPNNRFLAERTGGTYSTLKVQPAELEDSGVYFCASSQLAVLGELFFGEGSRLTVL.